Reported below is one TCR beta chain. This sample was included in a study of blood T cell repertoires in COVID-19. Overall study: T cells, B-cell-depleted T cells, or PBMCs provided the cDNA or gDNA that served as material.

Profiling relied on immunoSEQ multiplex PCR, and the TCRdb table lists in-frame clones only, not all of them. This table has about 260,000 clones, nearly 90% appearing once. Looked up from germline, CDR1 is MNHNS and CDR2 is SASEGT. The CDR3 loop spans 16 amino acids. Trimming stripped 3 bases from V and 4 bases from J, with 13 bases between. J is TRBJ2-6 and V is TRBV6-1, with D perhaps TRBD1 (6 bases). The sequenced material came from peripheral blood. The receptor was derived from a human donor in a cohort sampled during active COVID-19. CDR3 nucleotide sequence: TGTGCCAGCAGTGACAGACAGGCCCAGGGGGCCAACGTCCTGACTTTC. It is translated as CASSDRQAQGANVLTF.